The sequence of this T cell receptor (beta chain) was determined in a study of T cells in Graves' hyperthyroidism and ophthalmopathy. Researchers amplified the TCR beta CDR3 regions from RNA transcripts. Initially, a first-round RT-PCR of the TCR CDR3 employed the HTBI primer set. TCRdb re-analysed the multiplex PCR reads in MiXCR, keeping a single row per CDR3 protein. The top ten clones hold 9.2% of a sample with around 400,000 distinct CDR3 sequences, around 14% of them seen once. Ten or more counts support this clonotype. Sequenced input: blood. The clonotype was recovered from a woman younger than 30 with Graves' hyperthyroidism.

The CDR3 sequence: CARTGQGSTEAFF. The CDR3 DNA is TGTGCCCGGACGGGGCAGGGAAGCACTGAAGCTTTCTTT. The chain links TRBV30 to TRBJ1-1; D possibly corresponds to TRBD1 (5 bases). Germline V lookup: CDR1 GTSNPN, CDR2 SVGIG (reference sequence). V shed 8 bases and J shed 4 bases, with 17 bases lying between them. CDR3 size: 13 residues.